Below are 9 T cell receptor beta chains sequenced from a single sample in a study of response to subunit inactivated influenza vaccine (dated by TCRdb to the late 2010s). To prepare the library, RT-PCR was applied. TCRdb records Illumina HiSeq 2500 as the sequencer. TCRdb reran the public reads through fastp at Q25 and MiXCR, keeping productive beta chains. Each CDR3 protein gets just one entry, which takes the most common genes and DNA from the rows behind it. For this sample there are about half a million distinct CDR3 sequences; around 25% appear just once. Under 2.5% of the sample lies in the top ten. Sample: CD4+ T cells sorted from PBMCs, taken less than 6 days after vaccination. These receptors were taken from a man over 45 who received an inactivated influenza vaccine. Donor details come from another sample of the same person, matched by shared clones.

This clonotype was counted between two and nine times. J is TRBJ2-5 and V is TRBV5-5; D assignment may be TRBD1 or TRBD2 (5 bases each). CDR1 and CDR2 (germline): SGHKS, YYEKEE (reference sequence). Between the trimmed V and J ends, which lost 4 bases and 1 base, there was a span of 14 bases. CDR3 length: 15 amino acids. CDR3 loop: CASSPVGGPQETQYF. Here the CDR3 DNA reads TGTGCCAGCAGCCCGGTTGGGGGTCCCCAAGAGACCCAGTACTTC.

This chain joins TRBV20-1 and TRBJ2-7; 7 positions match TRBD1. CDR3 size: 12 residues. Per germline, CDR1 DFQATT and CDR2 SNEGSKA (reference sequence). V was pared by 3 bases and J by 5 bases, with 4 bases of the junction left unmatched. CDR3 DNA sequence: TGCAGTGCTAGCCGACAGGGCCACGAGCAGTACTTC. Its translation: CSASRQGHEQYF.

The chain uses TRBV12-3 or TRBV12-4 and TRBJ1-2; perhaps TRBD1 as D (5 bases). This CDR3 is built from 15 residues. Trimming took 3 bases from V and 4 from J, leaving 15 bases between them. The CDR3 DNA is TGTGCCAGCAGTTTCGGGGGAGTCCCTGGCTATGGCTACACCTTC. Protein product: CASSFGGVPGYGYTF.

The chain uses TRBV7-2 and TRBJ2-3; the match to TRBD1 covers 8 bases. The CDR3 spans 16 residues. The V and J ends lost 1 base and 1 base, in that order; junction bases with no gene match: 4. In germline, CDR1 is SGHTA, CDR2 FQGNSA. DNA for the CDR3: TGTGCCAGCAGCTTAGGCGGGACAGGAGGCACAGATACGCAGTATTTT. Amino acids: CASSLGGTGGTDTQYF.

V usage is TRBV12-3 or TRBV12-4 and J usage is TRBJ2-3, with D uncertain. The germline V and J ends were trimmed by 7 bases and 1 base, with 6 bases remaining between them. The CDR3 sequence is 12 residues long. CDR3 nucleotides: TGTGCCAGCACCTGGGGCACAGATACGCAGTATTTT. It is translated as CASTWGTDTQYF.

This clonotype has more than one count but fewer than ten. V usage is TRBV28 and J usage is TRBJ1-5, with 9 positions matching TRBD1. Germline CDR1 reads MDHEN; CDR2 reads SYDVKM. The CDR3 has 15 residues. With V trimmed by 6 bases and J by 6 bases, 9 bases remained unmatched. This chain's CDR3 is CASRKAGTGLQPQHF. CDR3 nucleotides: TGTGCCAGCAGAAAAGCCGGGACAGGGCTTCAGCCCCAGCATTTT.

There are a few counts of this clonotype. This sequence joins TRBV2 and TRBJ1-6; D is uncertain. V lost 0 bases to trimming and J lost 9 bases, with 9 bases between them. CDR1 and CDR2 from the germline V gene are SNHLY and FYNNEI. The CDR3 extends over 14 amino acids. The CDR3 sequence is CASSEAMALSPLHF. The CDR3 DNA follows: TGTGCCAGCAGTGAAGCGATGGCACTTTCACCCCTCCACTTT.

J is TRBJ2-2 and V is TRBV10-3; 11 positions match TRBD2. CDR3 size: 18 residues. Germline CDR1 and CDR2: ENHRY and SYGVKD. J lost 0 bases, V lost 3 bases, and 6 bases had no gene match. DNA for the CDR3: TGTGCCATCAGTGAACGTCTAGCGGGGGGCTCGAACACCGGGGAGCTGTTTTTT. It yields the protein CAISERLAGGSNTGELFF.

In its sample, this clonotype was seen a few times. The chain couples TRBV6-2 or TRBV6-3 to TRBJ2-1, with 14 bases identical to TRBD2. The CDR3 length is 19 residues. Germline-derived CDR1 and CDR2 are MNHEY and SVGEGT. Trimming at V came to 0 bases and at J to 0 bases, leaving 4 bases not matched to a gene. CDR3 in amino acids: CASSYSTSGRERSYNEQFF. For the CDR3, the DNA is TGTGCCAGCAGTTACTCGACTAGCGGGAGGGAACGCTCCTACAATGAGCAGTTCTTC.